This TCR beta chain was recorded in a study of type 1 regulatory T cells. Overall study: T-allo10 is an in vitro-generated, Tr1-enriched CD4 T cell product specific for alloantigen. Overall study findings and caveats: Type 1 regulatory T cells had a more restricted TCR repertoire than non-type 1 regulatory T cells.

TCRdb re-derived calls from the reads in MiXCR, one entry per CDR3 protein. The top ten hold roughly 8% of the sample, which has 35,000 to 50,000 distinct CDR3 sequences, 12% seen once. This clonotype occurred many times. The target antigen is unknown. Germline V gene sequence: CDR1 KGHSH, CDR2 LQKENI. The CDR3 length is 13 residues. The V end lost 3 bases, the J end lost 9 bases, and 12 bases lay between the germline ends. The source is a human donor in good health. The genes are TRBV18 and TRBJ2-4, with a possible D match to TRBD2 (5 bases). The sequenced material came from cultured non-Tr1 T cells, either the whole culture or a sorted T cell fraction (not recorded which). The CDR3 DNA sequence: TGTGCCAGCTCACCTACTAACGAGGGCATTCAGTACTTC. Its protein is CASSPTNEGIQYF. Supplemented by reference TRBV18 and TRBJ2-4, the full variable domain reads NAGVMQNPRHLVRRRGQEARLRCSPMKGHSHVYWYRQLPEEGLKFMVYLQKENIIDESGMPKERFSAEFPKEGPSILRIQQVVRGDSAAYFCASSPTNEGIQYFGAGTRLSVL.